The entry below describes one T cell receptor (beta chain). The data were obtained in a study of blood T cell repertoires in COVID-19. Study at large: Acute and convalescent COVID-19 samples came from the United States, Italy and Spain. PBMCs, B-cell-depleted T cells, or T cells were the source of the cDNA or gDNA that made up the material.

Trimming cost V 3 bases and J 2 bases, with 14 bases left between them. CDR1 is LNHDA and CDR2 is SQIVND in the germline V gene (reference sequence). The CDR3 extends over 16 amino acids. As processed by the authors: The authors estimated nucleated cell counts from reference gene primer amplification. Generated by immunoSEQ multiplex PCR, the TCRdb table keeps only in-frame clones and is missing some. That table gives V, J and clone size, and the DNA gave D and trimming. The sample records about 220,000 clones, 80% to 90% being singletons. The sequenced sample was peripheral blood. V gene TRBV19 combines with J gene TRBJ1-5; a weak D match, TRBD1 (6 bases). The receptor's source is a man aged 35-49 years who had recovered from COVID-19. The CDR3 region has the DNA TGTGCCAGTAGTATTTCCGGGACATTCCGCAATCAGCCCCAGCATTTT. This translates into CASSISGTFRNQPQHF.